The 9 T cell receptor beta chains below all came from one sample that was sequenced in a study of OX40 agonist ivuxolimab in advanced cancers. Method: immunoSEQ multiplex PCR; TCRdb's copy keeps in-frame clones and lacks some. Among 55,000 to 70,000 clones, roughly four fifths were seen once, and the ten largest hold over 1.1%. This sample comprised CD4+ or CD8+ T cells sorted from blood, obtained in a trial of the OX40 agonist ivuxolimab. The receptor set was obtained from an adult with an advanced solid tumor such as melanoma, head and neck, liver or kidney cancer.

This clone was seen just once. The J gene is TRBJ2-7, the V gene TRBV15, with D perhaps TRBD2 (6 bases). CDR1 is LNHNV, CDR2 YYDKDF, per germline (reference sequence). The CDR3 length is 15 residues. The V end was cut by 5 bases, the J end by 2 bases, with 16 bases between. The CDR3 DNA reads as TGTGCCACCAGCCCCCCGGGCGGGAAAACCTACGAGCAGTACTTC. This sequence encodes CATSPPGGKTYEQYF. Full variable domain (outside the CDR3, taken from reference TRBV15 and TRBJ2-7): DAMVIQNPRYQVTQFGKPVTLSCSQTLNHNVMYWYQQKSSQAPKLLFHYYDKDFNNEADTPDNFQSRRPNTSFCFLDIRSPGLGDTAMYLCATSPPGGKTYEQYFGPGTRLTVT.

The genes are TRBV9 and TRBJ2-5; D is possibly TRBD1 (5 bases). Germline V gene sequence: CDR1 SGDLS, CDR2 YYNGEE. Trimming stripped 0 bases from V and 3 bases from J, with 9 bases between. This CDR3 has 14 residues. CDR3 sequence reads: CASSVVDREETQYF. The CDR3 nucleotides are TGTGCCAGCAGCGTAGTAGACAGAGAAGAGACCCAGTACTTC.

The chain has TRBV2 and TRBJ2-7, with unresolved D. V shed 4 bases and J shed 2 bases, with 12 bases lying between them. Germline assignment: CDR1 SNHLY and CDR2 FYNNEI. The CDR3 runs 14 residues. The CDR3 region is CASSALRAPYEQYF. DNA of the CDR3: TGTGCCAGCAGTGCGCTGCGCGCCCCCTACGAGCAGTACTTC.

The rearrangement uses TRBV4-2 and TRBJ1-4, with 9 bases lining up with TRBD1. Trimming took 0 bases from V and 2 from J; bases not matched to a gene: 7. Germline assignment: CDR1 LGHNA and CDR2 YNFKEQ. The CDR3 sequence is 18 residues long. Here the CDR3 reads CASSQDGTGRLTNEKLFF. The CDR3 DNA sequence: TGTGCCAGCAGCCAAGACGGGACAGGGAGGCTGACTAATGAAAAACTGTTTTTT.

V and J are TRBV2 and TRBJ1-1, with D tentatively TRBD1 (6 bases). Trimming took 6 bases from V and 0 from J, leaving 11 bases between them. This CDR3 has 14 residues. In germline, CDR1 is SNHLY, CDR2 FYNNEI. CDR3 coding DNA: TGTGCCAGCAGAAAACAGGGTCTGAACACTGAAGCTTTCTTT. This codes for CASRKQGLNTEAFF. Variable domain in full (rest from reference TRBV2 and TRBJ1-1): EPEVTQTPSHQVTQMGQEVILRCVPISNHLYFYWYRQILGQKVEFLVSFYNNEISEKSEIFDDQFSVERPDGSNFTLKIRSTKLEDSAMYFCASRKQGLNTEAFFGQGTRLTVV.

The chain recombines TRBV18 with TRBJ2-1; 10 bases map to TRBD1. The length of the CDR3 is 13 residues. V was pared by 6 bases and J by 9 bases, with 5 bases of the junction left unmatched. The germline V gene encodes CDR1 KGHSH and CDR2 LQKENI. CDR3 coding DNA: TGTGCCAGCTCCGGACAGGGGGGCGGTGAGCAGTTCTTC. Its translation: CASSGQGGGEQFF.

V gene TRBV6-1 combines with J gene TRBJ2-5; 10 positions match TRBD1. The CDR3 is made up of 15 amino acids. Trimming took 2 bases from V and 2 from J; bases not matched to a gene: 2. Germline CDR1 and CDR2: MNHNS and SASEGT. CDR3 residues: CASSEPGQGQETQYF. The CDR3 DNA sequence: TGTGCCAGCAGTGAACCGGGACAGGGGCAAGAGACCCAGTACTTC.

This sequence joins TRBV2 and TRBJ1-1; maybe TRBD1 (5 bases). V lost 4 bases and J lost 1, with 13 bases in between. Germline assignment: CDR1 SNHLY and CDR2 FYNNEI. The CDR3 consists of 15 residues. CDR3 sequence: CASSVPWGGNTEAFF. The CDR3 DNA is TGTGCCAGCAGTGTTCCGTGGGGGGGGAACACTGAAGCTTTCTTT.

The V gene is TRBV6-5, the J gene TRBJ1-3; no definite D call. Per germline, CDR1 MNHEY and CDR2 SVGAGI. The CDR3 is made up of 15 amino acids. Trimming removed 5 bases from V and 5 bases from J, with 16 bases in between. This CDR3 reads CASSPTGGWRNTIYF. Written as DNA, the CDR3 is TGTGCCAGCAGTCCGACCGGTGGTTGGAGAAACACCATATATTTT.